This T cell receptor (beta chain) was recorded in a study of regulatory T cells in long-lasting Graves disease (dated by TCRdb to the early 2020s). Study-wide context: To count as having persistent Graves' disease, a patient had to have received antithyroid drug treatment for over 5 years with TSH receptor autoantibodies remaining persistently positive. In the clinical cohort, patients with persistent Graves' disease had used antithyroid drugs for an average of around 9.9 years. The study was conducted in China and was registered as a clinical trial. A total of some 33 samples were covered by TCR sequencing, comprising roughly 13 persistent and around 20 newly diagnosed Graves' disease patients. Peripheral blood TCR sequencing and RNA sequencing compared persistent Graves' disease patients with newly diagnosed Graves' disease patients.

The CDR3 holds 14 amino acids from the cysteine to the phenylalanine. The CDR3 DNA has 42 bases and is translated from base 1. The germline V gene specifies MNHNS as CDR1 and SASEGT as CDR2. About this clonotype: Its binding antigen is unknown. Given a much more abundant clone one base away, this may be a read error.

The paper as a whole reports these results and caveats: Peripheral blood alone was examined, since thyroid tissue, which constituted the primary lesion, could not be accessed. Only the TCR beta chain was sequenced and analyzed. Preferential use of TRBV28, TRBJ1-2 and TRBJ2-5 was observed in persistent disease, whereas TRBV20-1 and TRBJ2-1 were favored in newly diagnosed disease. Compared with newly diagnosed patients, persistent Graves' disease patients had lower TCR Shannon entropy and fewer highly expanded clones, which suggests clonal expansion. A larger number of public clonotypes was shared among persistent patients (under 3,000) than among newly diagnosed patients (roughly 930). The authors acknowledged the small sample size as a limitation that may reduce accuracy.

The intended sense of this specimen's time point label: persistent/refractory GD, antithyroid drugs over 5 years with positive TRAb. For both TCR sequencing and RNA sequencing, RNA was extracted from PBMCs using TRIzol. Graves' disease was diagnosed according to American Thyroid Association guidelines. Patients were recruited from an endocrinology department in Xi'an, China. From each patient, 8 to 10 milliliters of peripheral blood was collected into an EDTA anticoagulant tube. Ficoll Paque Plus density gradient separation was used to isolate PBMCs, and no additional T cell sorting was done. An Agilent 2100 Bioanalyzer and agarose gel were used to check RNA quality, and a NanoDrop 2000 was used to measure RNA concentration. The library relied on multiplex PCR. Sequencing relied on an Illumina HiSeq 4000. CDR3 regions were amplified by Arm-PCR with iRepertoire HTBI primers to construct TCR beta libraries. PCR products were gel purified before sequencing. The original methods were these. A total of 62 TRBV and under 15 TRBJ segments were identified across samples and were used for gene usage analysis of CDR3 amino acid clonotypes. Filtered high-quality paired reads were merged into contigs using COPE and FqMerger. BLAST was used to align contigs to the IMGT TRBV, TRBD and TRBJ reference genes, and CDR3 was defined following IMGT. Highly expanded clones were defined as clonotypes with a frequency above 0.1%. Repertoire diversity was measured by Shannon entropy, and V-J evenness by the Gini coefficient. Clonotypes shared by more than one individual were considered public. TCRdb cleaned the public reads at Q25 with fastp, built clones with MiXCR and kept in-frame beta chains. One record per CDR3 amino acid sequence lists the most common genes and DNA. These V and J calls are TCRdb output, not the study's own analysis. This sample lists 250,000 to 300,000 distinct CDR3 sequences; 22% were detected once. Around 50% of the sample is held by the ten biggest clonotypes.

The origin of this receptor is a female donor with Graves disease. Sequenced here: peripheral blood mononuclear cells (PBMCs), sampled when the disease was refractory, from a patient treated with antithyroid drugs. This receptor chain uses TRBV6-1 and TRBJ2-5; 9 central bases correspond to TRBD1. The CDR3 corresponds to CVSSEGTGQETQYF. The DNA sequence follows: TGTGTCAGCAGTGAAGGGACAGGGCAAGAGACCCAGTACTTC.